What follows are 29 T cell receptor beta chains derived from one specimen sequenced in a study of shared clonotypes between healthy human individuals. Clones were sequenced by immunoSEQ multiplex PCR, and TCRdb holds only the in-frame ones, with some missing. The table has some 510,000 clones, approximately 85% seen once. Sequencing was done on a sample of PBMCs. These receptors were collected from a woman in her thirties or forties in good health. Some clones in this sample may be carry-over from other donors' samples.

This chain uses TRBV6-5 with TRBJ2-5; no definite D call. Gene TRBJ2-7 matches the end of the DNA better, so the J call may be wrong. This CDR3 contains 14 residues. Germline CDR1 MNHEY, CDR2 SVGAGI. This CDR3 reads CASSLTRLSYEQYF. The CDR3 DNA reads TGTGCCAGCAGCCTTACCCGACTTTCCTACGAGCAGTACTTC.

The CDR3 region is CASSLGAGKETQYF. The CDR3, as DNA: TGTGCCAGCAGCTTAGGGGCAGGGAAAGAGACCCAGTACTTC. The V call is TRBV11-1, the J call TRBJ2-5; the D gene is possibly TRBD1 (5 bases). There are 14 residues in the CDR3. Trimming shortened V by 1 base and J by 3 bases, and 9 bases separated the two germline ends. Per the germline V gene, CDR1 is SGHAT and CDR2 is FQDESV (reference sequence).

The chain uses TRBV11-1 and TRBJ2-7, with D hard to call. The CDR3 consists of 12 residues. CDR1 and CDR2 from the germline V gene are SGHAT and FQDESV (reference sequence). Trimming pared 5 bases from V and 7 bases from J, leaving 12 bases between. In DNA, the CDR3 is TGTGCCAGCAGCCCCCGTGTGGGTGAGCAGTACTTC. Its translation is CASSPRVGEQYF.

The genes are TRBV25-1 and TRBJ1-2; D is ambiguous. The V gene lost 6 bases and the J gene lost 8 bases, with 10 bases spanning the gap. CDR3 length equals 11 residues. CDR1 MGHDK and CDR2 SYGVNS come from the germline V gene. As DNA, the CDR3 is TGTGCCAGCAGATCAAAGGGCGGCTACACCTTC. Translation gives CASRSKGGYTF.

The chain uses TRBV6-4 and TRBJ2-7; the D is unclear. Trimming stripped 2 bases from V and 6 bases from J, with 11 bases between. The CDR3 extends over 13 amino acids. Looked up from germline, CDR1 is MRHNA and CDR2 is SNTAGT. CDR3 protein: CASSDPSKFEQYF. CDR3 nucleotides: TGTGCCAGCAGTGACCCGTCGAAGTTCGAGCAGTACTTC.

The chain joins TRBV7-2 to TRBJ2-3; the match to TRBD2 covers 12 bases. Looked up from germline, CDR1 is SGHTA and CDR2 is FQGNSA. This CDR3 comprises 17 residues. After removal of 5 bases from V and 5 bases from J, the junction contained 11 bases not matched to a gene. The DNA of the CDR3 is TGTGCCAGCAGCGCCCGCCTGACTAGCGGGAGAGGAGATACGCAGTATTTT. Translation: CASSARLTSGRGDTQYF.

This clone was counted a few times. Other DNA variants within this sample encode the same CDR3. The chain has TRBV5-1 and TRBJ1-6; D call uncertain. The V end lost 4 bases, the J end lost 3 bases, and 5 bases lay between the germline ends. Germline CDR1 reads SGHRS; CDR2 reads YFSETQ. This CDR3 is built from 13 residues. The CDR3 sequence: CASSPDYNSPLHF. The DNA for the CDR3 is TGCGCCAGCAGCCCGGACTATAATTCACCCCTCCACTTT.

This sequence joins TRBV7-3 and TRBJ2-1; 9 nucleotides agree with TRBD1. The germline CDR1 and CDR2 sequences are SGHTA and FQGTGA. The CDR3 length is 15 residues. The ends lost 5 bases at V and 6 bases at J; junction bases unmatched: 8. CDR3 DNA: TGTGCCAGCAGCGAAGGGGGACAGGGTGGCAATGAGCAGTTCTTC. Translated, it gives CASSEGGQGGNEQFF. Full variable domain (outside the CDR3, taken from reference TRBV7-3 and TRBJ2-1): GAGVSQTPSNKVTEKGKYVELRCDPISGHTALYWYRQSLGQGPEFLIYFQGTGAADDSGLPNDRFFAVRPEGSVSTLKIQRTERGDSAVYLCASSEGGQGGNEQFFGPGTRLTVL.

This chain links TRBV11-2 with TRBJ2-7, with no clear D. Germline-derived CDR1 and CDR2 are SGHAT and FQNNGV. Trimming shortened V by 4 bases and J by 7 bases, and 20 bases separated the two germline ends. The CDR3 sequence is 15 residues long. The CDR3 loop is CASSSVWEPLMEQYF. In DNA form, the CDR3 reads TGTGCCAGCAGCTCAGTTTGGGAACCCTTGATGGAGCAGTACTTC.

This chain links TRBV19 with TRBJ1-2, with 9 bases matching TRBD1. V lost 6 bases to trimming and J lost 6 bases; unmatched junction nucleotides: 5. This CDR3 has 13 residues. Looked up from germline, CDR1 is LNHDA and CDR2 is SQIVND (reference sequence). CDR3 sequence (DNA): TGTGCCAGTAGGGACAGGGGAAGGAATGGCTACACCTTC. Its protein is CASRDRGRNGYTF.

V gene TRBV4-3 combines with J gene TRBJ1-2; TRBD1 agrees at 8 bases. With V trimmed by 2 bases and J by 8 bases, 7 bases remained unmatched. Germline loops: CDR1 LGHNA, CDR2 YSLEER. There are 14 residues in the CDR3. The CDR3: CASSQRTGWGGYTF. Here the CDR3 DNA reads TGCGCCAGCAGCCAACGGACAGGGTGGGGCGGCTACACCTTC.

Here the CDR3 reads CASSASSRLAQETQYF. The CDR3 nucleotides read TGTGCCAGCAGCGCGTCCAGTCGACTAGCCCAAGAGACCCAGTACTTC. The chain carries TRBV9 and TRBJ2-5; 7 nucleotides match TRBD2. The CDR3 runs to 16 residues. J gave up 1 base and V 3 bases, and 9 bases lay outside the gene matches. Germline values: CDR1 SGDLS, CDR2 YYNGEE. The variable domain in full, with the rest retrieved from reference TRBV9 and TRBJ2-5, is DSGVTQTPKHLITATGQRVTLRCSPRSGDLSVYWYQQSLDQGLQFLIQYYNGEERAKGNILERFSAQQFPDLHSELNLSSLELGDSALYFCASSASSRLAQETQYFGPGTRLLVL.

J is TRBJ1-3 and V is TRBV7-8; tentatively, D is TRBD1 (5 bases). The CDR3 spans 17 residues. The V and J ends lost 1 base and 0 bases respectively, with 13 bases between them. Germline V gives CDR1 SGHVS, CDR2 FQNEAQ. CDR3 protein: CASSLVSGQNSGNTIYF. The CDR3 nucleotides are TGTGCCAGCAGCTTAGTGTCAGGGCAGAACTCTGGAAACACCATATATTTT.

The rearrangement links TRBV7-2 to TRBJ1-2; D gene uncertain. Germline V lookup: CDR1 SGHTA, CDR2 FQGNSA. The CDR3 is 13 amino acids. V gave up 5 bases and J gave up 3 bases, with 10 bases separating them. The DNA for the CDR3 is TGTGCCAGCAGCGCGACGTGGGACTATGGCTACACCTTC. As protein: CASSATWDYGYTF. Full variable domain (outside the CDR3, taken from reference TRBV7-2 and TRBJ1-2): GAGVSQSPSNKVTEKGKDVELRCDPISGHTALYWYRQSLGQGLEFLIYFQGNSAPDKSGLPSDRFSAERTGGSVSTLTIQRTQQEDSAVYLCASSATWDYGYTFGSGTRLTVV.

The chain carries TRBV5-1 and TRBJ2-1, with D possibly matching TRBD1 (7 bases). Germline V gene data show CDR1 as SGHRS and CDR2 as YFSETQ. V was cut by 4 bases and J by 6 bases, with 14 bases left in between. The length of the CDR3 is 14 residues. CDR3 in amino acids: CASSASGGSNEQFF. The CDR3 nucleotides are TGCGCCAGCAGCGCCTCAGGGGGGAGCAATGAGCAGTTCTTC.

This chain joins TRBV11-2 and TRBJ2-5; 9 bases match TRBD2. The DNA matches TRBJ2-7 better at its end, which makes the J call doubtful. Germline-derived CDR1 and CDR2 are SGHAT and FQNNGV. The CDR3 extends over 16 amino acids. The CDR3 reads CASSSSRGRAAHEQYF. The CDR3 DNA reads TGTGCCAGCAGCTCTTCCCGCGGGAGGGCCGCCCACGAGCAGTACTTC.

The CDR3 DNA reads TGTGCCAGCTCACCGGGGACAGGGGACGAGCAGTACTTC. Translation gives CASSPGTGDEQYF. The genes are TRBV18 and TRBJ2-7; 10 bases line up with TRBD1. V dropped 3 bases and J dropped 5; count of bases not matched to a gene: 1. CDR3 size: 13 residues. From germline, CDR1 is KGHSH and CDR2 LQKENI.

This clone was found a few times. Here the CDR3 reads CASSFSGQGYGDTQYF. In DNA form, the CDR3 reads TGTGCCAGCAGCTTTTCGGGACAGGGGTATGGCGATACGCAGTATTTT. The chain couples TRBV7-3 to TRBJ2-3, with TRBD1 matching over 10 bases. Germline V lookup: CDR1 SGHTA, CDR2 FQGTGA. CDR3 length: 16 residues. The J segment lost 6 bases and the V segment lost 3 bases, leaving 9 bases of the junction unmatched. The full variable domain, its missing parts supplied by reference TRBV7-3 and TRBJ2-3, is GAGVSQTPSNKVTEKGKYVELRCDPISGHTALYWYRQSLGQGPEFLIYFQGTGAADDSGLPNDRFFAVRPEGSVSTLKIQRTERGDSAVYLCASSFSGQGYGDTQYFGPGTRLTVL.

The V gene is TRBV27, the J gene TRBJ2-1; TRBD2 aligns across 8 bases. Germline CDR1 reads MNHEY; CDR2 reads SMNVEV (reference sequence). V lost 6 bases, J lost 0 bases, and 4 bases stayed unmatched. CDR3 size: 15 residues. CDR3 protein: CASSTGTSSYNEQFF. CDR3 bases: TGTGCCAGCAGCACCGGGACTAGCTCCTACAATGAGCAGTTCTTC.

The chain carries TRBV9 and TRBJ2-2; D call uncertain. V was trimmed by 5 bases and J by 5 bases, leaving 10 bases between them. The CDR3 length is 13 residues. The germline gives CDR1 SGDLS, CDR2 YYNGEE. In DNA, the CDR3 is TGTGCCAGCAGACATGCCCGTACCGGGGAGCTGTTTTTT. This translates into CASRHARTGELFF.

V usage is TRBV9 and J usage is TRBJ2-7; D possibly uses TRBD1 or TRBD2 (5 bases each). This CDR3 contains 15 residues. Between the trimmed V and J ends, which lost 3 bases and 4 bases, there was a span of 17 bases. Germline CDR1 and CDR2: SGDLS and YYNGEE. The CDR3 DNA is TGTGCCAGCAGCGGAGGCCTGGGGGAAACATACGAGCAGTACTTC. It encodes CASSGGLGETYEQYF.

This clone was seen ten or more times. One junction end disagrees with the germline gene, perhaps due to a read error. The rearrangement uses TRBV6-9 and TRBJ1-1; D is ambiguous. Per the germline V gene, CDR1 is MNHGY and CDR2 is SVAAGI. The CDR3 covers 11 residues. This CDR3 is CASHRRDEDFF. CDR3 sequence (DNA): TGTGCCAGCCACCGCCGTGACGAAGATTTCTTT.

J is TRBJ2-6 and V is TRBV5-4; unclear D gene. Germline V lookup: CDR1 SGHNT, CDR2 YYREEE (reference sequence). The CDR3 spans 15 residues. Deletions cut 1 base from V and 0 bases from J, with 5 bases between. Here the CDR3 DNA reads TGTGCCAGCAGCTTGAGGGACTCTGGGGCCAACGTCCTGACTTTC. This encodes CASSLRDSGANVLTF. The full variable domain, rest sourced from reference TRBV5-4 and TRBJ2-6, is ETGVTQSPTHLIKTRGQQVTLRCSSQSGHNTVSWYQQALGQGPQFIFQYYREEENGRGNFPPRFSGLQFPNYSSELNVNALELDDSALYLCASSLRDSGANVLTFGAGSRLTVL.

This clone has only a few counts. The rearrangement joins TRBV30 to TRBJ1-1; D ambiguous. CDR1 and CDR2 from the germline V gene are GTSNPN and SVGIG (reference sequence). This CDR3 is 12 amino acids long. Trimming took off 2 bases at V and 2 bases at J, with 6 bases between the two ends. As DNA, the CDR3 is TGTGCCTGGAGTAGAGTTAACACTGAAGCTTTCTTT. Translating it yields CAWSRVNTEAFF.

This clone has just a few counts. CDR3: CASRFTGQGNTGELFF. In DNA, the CDR3 is TGCGCCAGCAGATTCACGGGACAGGGGAACACCGGGGAGCTGTTTTTT. The chain carries TRBV5-1 and TRBJ2-2; 9 bases align to TRBD1. The V segment lost 5 bases and the J segment 1 base; nucleotides outside the gene matches: 6. CDR1 is SGHRS and CDR2 is YFSETQ in the germline V gene. This CDR3 is built from 16 residues. Drawing the rest from reference TRBV5-1 and TRBJ2-2, the complete variable domain is KAGVTQTPRYLIKTRGQQVTLSCSPISGHRSVSWYQQTPGQGLQFLFEYFSETQRNKGNFPGRFSGRQFSNSRSEMNVSTLELGDSALYLCASRFTGQGNTGELFFGEGSRLTVL.

This chain uses TRBV19 with TRBJ2-1; tentative D call: TRBD2 (6 bases). This CDR3 has 16 amino acids. Germline loops: CDR1 LNHDA, CDR2 SQIVND (reference sequence). Trimming pared 7 bases from V and 0 bases from J, leaving 16 bases between. CDR3 loop: CASTPSGGSSYNEQFF. The DNA of the CDR3 is TGTGCCAGTACCCCCTCCGGGGGAAGCTCCTACAATGAGCAGTTCTTC.

The V and J genes are TRBV4-3 and TRBJ2-1; 8 nucleotides match TRBD2. J was trimmed by 6 bases and V by 1 base; bases with no gene match: 8. Germline V lookup: CDR1 LGHNA, CDR2 YSLEER. This CDR3 region has 16 residues. CDR3 coding DNA: TGCGCCAGCAGCCAAGTCGGGACTAGTCCTGGCAATGAGCAGTTCTTC. Translation: CASSQVGTSPGNEQFF.

The rearrangement joins TRBV7-2 to TRBJ2-1; D uncertain. Trimming left V 1 base short and J 0 bases short, with 10 bases between. CDR3 length: 16 amino acids. Germline V CDR1 and CDR2: SGHTA, FQGNSA. The CDR3 sequence: CASSLEASSSYNEQFF. CDR3 nucleotides: TGTGCCAGCAGCTTAGAGGCTAGTAGCTCCTACAATGAGCAGTTCTTC.

The chain is built from TRBV15 and TRBJ1-4; 7 bases align to TRBD1. The CDR3 totals 15 residues. Germline trimming cut 1 base from V and 6 bases from J; bases unmatched to any gene: 5. Germline V lookup: CDR1 LNHNV, CDR2 YYDKDF (reference sequence). CDR3 bases: TGTGCCACCAGCAGAGGTGGCAGGGGGGATGAAAAACTGTTTTTT. Translating gives CATSRGGRGDEKLFF.